This T cell receptor beta chain comes out of a study of cytomegalovirus exposure and HLA in healthy donors. Study information: Unique TCRs from HLA-typed donors, 75 million to 100 million of them, were held in an early data release.

CDR3 length: 15 residues. Germline values: CDR1 SGHVS, CDR2 FQNEAQ. With V trimmed by 3 bases and J by 6 bases, 8 bases remained unmatched. It was with 60 Vbeta and 13 Jbeta primers that the PCR ran. This table comes from immunoSEQ multiplex PCR, and its TCRdb copy is limited to in-frame clones, with some not included. The sample includes some 140,000 clones, approximately 80% of them seen just once. The sequencing sample was made of PBMCs. The rearrangement joins TRBV7-8 to TRBJ2-1, with 7 bases fitting TRBD2. This TCR was sampled from a man between 25 and 39 years old in good health and CMV-seropositive. For the CDR3, the DNA is TGTGCCAGCAGCTTTCGGCGGGAGACATTCAATGAGCAGTTCTTC. Translated: CASSFRRETFNEQFF.